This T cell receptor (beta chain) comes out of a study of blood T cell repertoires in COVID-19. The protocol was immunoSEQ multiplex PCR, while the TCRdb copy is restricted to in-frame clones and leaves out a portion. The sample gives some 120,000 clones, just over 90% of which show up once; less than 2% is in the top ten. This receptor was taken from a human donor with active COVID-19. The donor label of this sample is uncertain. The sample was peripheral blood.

The CDR3 region has the DNA TGTGCCAGCACCACACCTTGGAGGGAGGCTAACTATGGCTACACCTTC. Translation gives CASTTPWREANYGYTF. The chain carries TRBV7-9 and TRBJ1-2; no firm D call. The CDR3 totals 16 residues. V lost 7 bases, J lost 0 bases, and 18 bases lay in between. Germline values: CDR1 SEHNR, CDR2 FQNEAQ (reference sequence).